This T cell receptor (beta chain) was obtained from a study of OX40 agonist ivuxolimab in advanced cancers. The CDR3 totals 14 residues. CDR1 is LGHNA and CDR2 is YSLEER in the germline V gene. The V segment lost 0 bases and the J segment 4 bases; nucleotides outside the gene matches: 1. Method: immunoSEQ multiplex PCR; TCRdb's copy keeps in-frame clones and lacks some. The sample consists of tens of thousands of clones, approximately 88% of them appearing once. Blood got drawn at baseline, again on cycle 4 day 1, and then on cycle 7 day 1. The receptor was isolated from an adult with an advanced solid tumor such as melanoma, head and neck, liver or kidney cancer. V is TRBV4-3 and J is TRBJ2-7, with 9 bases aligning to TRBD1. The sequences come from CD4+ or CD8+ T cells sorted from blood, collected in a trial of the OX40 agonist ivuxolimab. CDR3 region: CASSQEGQGYEQYF. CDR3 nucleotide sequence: TGCGCCAGCAGCCAAGAGGGACAGGGATACGAGCAGTACTTC.